This TCR beta chain was sequenced during a study of shared clonotypes between healthy human individuals. Turning to this clone: The antigen is undetermined.

Regarding the study as a whole: Naive subsets tended to show greater estimated richness than memory subsets.

The CDR3 is 12 amino acids. Trimming cost V 1 base and J 12 bases, with 13 bases left between them. Per germline, CDR1 SGHDT and CDR2 YYEEEE. Every subset had its genomic DNA shared out evenly among several immunoSEQ plates. Roughly 27,000 T cell genomes, or roughly 200 ng DNA, went into the sorted-subset replicate PCRs. Method: immunoSEQ multiplex PCR; TCRdb's copy keeps in-frame clones and lacks some. The sample shows about 1.1 million clones, around 77% of them seen only once. V gene TRBV5-6 combines with J gene TRBJ1-2; no reliable D call. This TCR came from a man between 18 and 29 years old in good health. Some clones in this sample may be carry-over from other donors' samples. Sequenced sample: memory CD4+ T cells from PBMCs. Noted subset: CD45RA-negative fraction. The CDR3 protein is CASSLYGGSHTF. The CDR3 nucleotides are TGTGCCAGCAGCTTGTACGGCGGGTCGCACACCTTC.